This TCR beta chain derives from a study of T-cell reconstitution after alpha-beta-depleted transplantation in children. During its preparation, the TCRbeta library received unique molecular identifiers. TCRdb independently ran MiXCR on the PCR reads; one entry per CDR3 protein. The table shows about half a million distinct CDR3 sequences, with approximately 12% occurring only once. This clonotype was seen repeatedly, ten times or more. V was shortened by 4 bases and J by 9 bases, with 16 bases between the two germline ends. CDR3 length: 14 residues. Per germline, CDR1 LGHNA and CDR2 YSLEER. Sample: PBMCs from the stem cell graft donor, taken from the stem cell graft. The sequence was collected from a human donor who donated a stem cell graft to a child with combined immunodeficiency. The rearrangement links TRBV4-3 to TRBJ2-1; D perhaps matches TRBD2 (5 bases). For the CDR3, the DNA is TGCGCCAGCAGCCCCGGACTCAGTCTTGGTGAGCAGTTCTTC. It specifies CASSPGLSLGEQFF.